The subject of this entry is one T cell receptor beta chain. The naive CD8 subset, CD45RO-negative cells positively selected for CCR7, excluded terminally differentiated effector memory CD45RA+ cells. Clones were read by immunoSEQ multiplex PCR, and TCRdb kept only the in-frame ones, dropping some. The table shows around 1.9 million clones, with about 92% occurring only once. This specimen belongs to a study of shared clonotypes between healthy human individuals. CDR1 and CDR2 from the germline V gene are SGDLS and YYNGEE. The V and J ends lost 0 bases and 4 bases, in that order; junction bases with no gene match: 7. The CDR3 contains 15 residues.

The chain combines TRBV9 with TRBJ2-7, with 7 bases aligning to TRBD2. Sequencing was performed on naive CD8+ T cells from PBMCs. This sequence originates from a man aged 18 to 29 in good health. Some clones in this sample may be carry-over from other donors' samples. CDR3: CASSVAGGSNYEQYF. The CDR3 coding sequence is TGTGCCAGCAGCGTAGCGGGCGGGAGTAATTACGAGCAGTACTTC.